The T cell receptor beta chain under discussion was sequenced for a study of identical twins (dated by TCRdb to 2015 to 2016). About the full investigation: To test whether fetal clonotypes persist, this study deep-sequenced TCR alpha and beta repertoires from monozygotic twins, from unrelated adults of various ages, and from cord blood. To rule out contamination, the twin experiments were replicated at different times with different library preparation protocols.

The full study reports these points: Abundant cord blood beta clonotypes had fewer insertions, young adult naive repertoires showed a similar but weaker trend, and memory repertoires showed no such trend. In monozygotic twins, recombination models systematically underestimated out-of-frame TCR alpha sharing, but the models matched the sharing seen between unrelated individuals. Compared with coincidental sharing between unrelated individuals, an excess of low generation-probability sequences was observed among out-of-frame TCR alpha sequences shared between twins. Excess twin sharing in beta out-of-frame sequences was weaker because fewer shared sequences lowered the signal-to-noise ratio. Because the same donors could not be followed over many years, the conclusions relied on cross-sectional statistical analysis. Zero-insertion analyses could be partly confounded by invariant T cells such as MAIT and iNKT, though diverse VJ usage argued against such confounding for most clonotypes.

This clonotype was picked up many times. Its antigen target is currently unknown. One base away there is no much larger clone; base qualities are not given. Only healthy Caucasian donors were included. The twin cohort comprised three pairs of female monozygotic twins, all aged about 18 to 30 years. RNA for TCR libraries was isolated from peripheral blood mononuclear cells. The library was produced with 5' RACE. Sequencing instrument: Illumina HiSeq 2000. Template switching added a universal primer binding site, and the final cDNA carried a unique molecular identifier that allowed TCR cDNA molecules to be counted accurately. First-strand cDNA for TCR alpha and beta chains was synthesized from specific primers in the conserved constant-segment region. To control for contamination, every cDNA library was double barcoded, receiving both a SMART-Mk sample barcode and Illumina barcodes. Two successive PCR steps introduced TruSeq adapter sequences along with Illumina sample barcodes. The Illumina HiSeq platform was used with custom primers to sequence TCR alpha and beta cDNA libraries. The source study handled its data this way. Unique molecular identifiers were extracted from raw reads with MiGEC, and CDR3 positions were determined with MiXCR. For each individual, recombination models were inferred using an EM algorithm with the repgenHMM and IGoR tools. Shared clonotypes were analyzed with the tcR package in R, and sharing was normalized by the product of cloneset sizes. To study raw recombination without the effects of thymic and clonal selection, out-of-frame nonproductive sequences were analyzed. TCRdb took the public reads, trimmed them with fastp at Q25, ran MiXCR for clone calling and kept in-frame beta chains. Identical CDR3 protein sequences are pooled into one entry, listed with their most common genes and DNA. TCRdb's processing, not the study's, gives the V and J calls here. The table for this sample lists nearly 650,000 distinct CDR3 sequences; under 8.5% of them were counted only once. 1.6% of the sample comes from the top ten.

V is pared back by 6 bases and J by 3 bases, with 5 bases lying between the germline termini. Its CDR3 holds 12 amino acids, cysteine through phenylalanine. The CDR3 DNA has 36 bases and is translated from base 1. These sequences were also reported in another study, on yellow fever vaccine responses in identical twins. As the second study states: According to the authors, the vaccine-induced T cell response in identical twins seemed to be partly convergent and partly specific to each individual. In identical twins, the study followed T cell clones that responded to the vaccine with precision.

The source is a young woman in good health. Material for sequencing was PBMCs. This receptor chain uses TRBV12-3 or TRBV12-4 and TRBJ2-2, with the D gene too uncertain to name. The sequenced DNA: TGTGCCAGCAGGCGAGACACCGGGGAGCTGTTTTTT. It encodes CASRRDTGELFF.